A single sample gave rise to the 32 T cell receptor beta chains below, sequenced in a study of cytomegalovirus exposure and HLA in healthy donors. Researchers ran the PCR with 60 Vbeta and 13 Jbeta primers. Libraries were prepared by immunoSEQ multiplex PCR; TCRdb keeps only in-frame clonotypes and omits some of them. The sample has approximately 99,000 clones; about 81% are singletons. The sequencing sample was made of PBMCs. The receptors were sampled from a man in his forties or fifties in good health and CMV-seropositive.

This clone appeared once. V usage is TRBV2 and J usage is TRBJ1-5; D not certain. Deletions cut 4 bases from V and 2 bases from J, with 6 bases between. This CDR3 is 13 amino acids long. Germline V gene sequence: CDR1 SNHLY, CDR2 FYNNEI. The CDR3 loop reads CASSAQGNQPQHF. Here the CDR3 DNA reads TGTGCCAGCAGTGCCCAGGGCAATCAGCCCCAGCATTTT.

Comments on this clone: One end of the junction does not line up with germline, which may come from a read error. The chain couples TRBV18 to TRBJ1-1; TRBD1 is a possible D gene (6 bases). The CDR3 spans 15 residues. Germline CDR1 KGHSH, CDR2 LQKENI. The CDR3 region has the DNA TGTGCCAGCTCATCACCGACGAAGGGGGACACTGAAGCTTTCTTT. Amino acids: CASSSPTKGDTEAFF.

The genes are TRBV19 and TRBJ1-2; 8 bases line up with TRBD1. Trimming removed 3 bases from V and 6 bases from J; junction bases left unmatched: 15. CDR1 LNHDA and CDR2 SQIVND come from the germline V gene (reference sequence). This CDR3 has 17 residues. The CDR3 region is CASSMRRSRQGWNGYTF. Written as DNA, the CDR3 is TGTGCCAGTAGTATGAGGCGGAGCCGACAGGGGTGGAATGGCTACACCTTC.

The DNA of the CDR3 is TGCGCCAGCAGCCCCCCCGAGGGCAGCTCAAATGAAAAACTGTTTTTT. Translated: CASSPPEGSSNEKLFF. V gene TRBV5-1 combines with J gene TRBJ1-4; D uncertain. Trimming took off 4 bases at V and 5 bases at J, with 18 bases between the two ends. The germline gives CDR1 SGHRS, CDR2 YFSETQ. The CDR3 sequence is 16 residues long.

The sample holds one count of this clone. The chain recombines TRBV5-8 with TRBJ2-1; D is uncertain. Germline CDR1 is SGHTS and CDR2 is YDEGEE. The CDR3 has 16 amino acids. Trimming pared 1 base from V and 0 bases from J, leaving 11 bases between. The CDR3: CASSLFRGSSYNEQFF. In DNA form, the CDR3 reads TGTGCCAGCAGCTTGTTTCGCGGAAGCTCCTACAATGAGCAGTTCTTC. The variable domain in full, with the rest retrieved from reference TRBV5-8 and TRBJ2-1, is EAGVTQSPTHLIKTRGQQATLRCSPISGHTSVYWYQQALGLGLQFLLWYDEGEERNRGNFPPRFSGRQFPNYSSELNVNALELEDSALYLCASSLFRGSSYNEQFFGPGTRLTVL.

This chain uses TRBV6-1 with TRBJ2-7; D perhaps matches TRBD1 (6 bases). The CDR3 consists of 14 residues. CDR1 and CDR2 (germline): MNHNS, SASEGT. V was pared by 8 bases and J by 0 bases, with 14 bases between. DNA for the CDR3: TGTGCCAGCGAAGAACAGGGTATCTCCTACGAGCAGTACTTC. It encodes CASEEQGISYEQYF.

A word on this clone: The same CDR3 also results from other DNA sequences found in this sample. The V gene is TRBV29-1, the J gene TRBJ1-1, with TRBD1 as a possible D gene (5 bases). The ends were cut back, 4 bases at V and 0 bases at J, with 15 bases in the middle. The CDR3 sequence is 15 residues long. Germline V gene data show CDR1 as SQVTM and CDR2 as ANQGSEA. DNA of the CDR3: TGCAGCGTTGGGGCAGGCTGGGGCATGAACACTGAAGCTTTCTTT. Translation gives CSVGAGWGMNTEAFF.

This clone is a singleton in its sample. The V and J genes are TRBV11-2 and TRBJ2-7; D perhaps matches TRBD2 (6 bases). This CDR3 region has 14 residues. V was pared by 3 bases and J by 3 bases, with 12 bases between. Germline CDR1 is SGHAT and CDR2 is FQNNGV. The CDR3, as DNA: TGTGCCAGCAGCTTTGTGGGAGGAAACTACGAGCAGTACTTC. Its translation: CASSFVGGNYEQYF.

The J gene is TRBJ1-2, the V gene TRBV4-2; 12 nucleotides match TRBD1. V gave up 4 bases and J gave up 1 base; unmatched junction bases: 4. The CDR3 is 16 amino acids. Germline V gives CDR1 LGHNA, CDR2 YNFKEQ. In DNA, the CDR3 is TGTGCCAGCAGCCGGGACAGGGGGCCAAATAACTATGGCTACACCTTC. Protein sequence: CASSRDRGPNNYGYTF.

This clone has only a few counts. The chain is built from TRBV18 and TRBJ1-2, with D perhaps TRBD1 (5 bases). Per the germline V gene, CDR1 is KGHSH and CDR2 is LQKENI. V shed 2 bases and J shed 8 bases, with 12 bases lying between them. The CDR3 covers 13 residues. DNA of the CDR3: TGTGCCAGCTCACCAGGGACTCGGATGGGCTACACCTTC. It codes for CASSPGTRMGYTF.

The genes are TRBV5-1 and TRBJ2-1, with 12 bases lining up with TRBD2. CDR1 SGHRS and CDR2 YFSETQ come from the germline V gene. This CDR3 region has 17 residues. J gave up 7 bases and V 4 bases, and 12 bases lay outside the gene matches. CDR3 amino acids: CASSRGPSGRAGNEQFF. The CDR3 DNA follows: TGCGCCAGCAGCCGGGGGCCTAGCGGGAGGGCTGGGAATGAGCAGTTCTTC.

V gene TRBV2 combines with J gene TRBJ2-7; 7 positions match TRBD1. This CDR3 comprises 16 residues. Germline V gene sequence: CDR1 SNHLY, CDR2 FYNNEI. V was clipped by 7 bases and J by 3 bases; unmatched bases: 15. The CDR3 protein is CASIPLGTESFYEQYF. CDR3 bases: TGTGCCAGCATCCCCCTCGGGACAGAGAGCTTCTACGAGCAGTACTTC.

V gene TRBV5-1 combines with J gene TRBJ1-1, with a weak D call TRBD1 (6 bases). The CDR3 runs to 15 residues. V lost 2 bases and J 2 bases, leaving 13 bases between the germline ends. Per germline, CDR1 SGHRS and CDR2 YFSETQ. The CDR3 loop reads CASSLSTGINTEAFF. In nucleotides, the CDR3 is TGCGCCAGCAGCTTATCTACAGGGATTAACACTGAAGCTTTCTTT.

The chain combines TRBV6-5 with TRBJ1-3; D remains ambiguous. Trimming removed 4 bases at V and 0 bases at J, with 10 bases between. Germline V CDR1 and CDR2: MNHEY, SVGAGI. This CDR3 region has 15 residues. For the CDR3, the DNA is TGTGCCAGCAGTTCCACCAGTGGCTCTGGAAACACCATATATTTT. Its translation is CASSSTSGSGNTIYF.

This clone has only a few counts. The genes are TRBV5-1 and TRBJ2-5, with TRBD1 matching 8 bases. The CDR3 sequence is 13 residues long. Germline V CDR1 and CDR2: SGHRS, YFSETQ. The ends lost 4 bases at V and 5 bases at J; junction bases unmatched: 4. CDR3 residues: CASSDRGQETQYF. For the CDR3, the DNA is TGCGCCAGCAGCGACAGGGGTCAGGAGACCCAGTACTTC.

The V gene is TRBV7-8, the J gene TRBJ1-1; D not certain. Germline CDR1 is SGHVS and CDR2 is FQNEAQ. The CDR3 has 12 residues. Trimming shortened V by 5 bases and J by 0 bases, and 4 bases separated the two germline ends. The CDR3 DNA sequence: TGTGCCAGCAGCATCATGAACACTGAAGCTTTCTTT. It is translated as CASSIMNTEAFF.

J is TRBJ1-2 and V is TRBV7-8; 8 bases are a match to TRBD1. Losses at the gene ends were 4 bases for V and 5 bases for J; bases not matched to a gene: 3. Germline V gene data show CDR1 as SGHVS and CDR2 as FQNEAQ. This CDR3 has 13 residues. DNA for the CDR3: TGTGCCAGCAGCTCGACAGGGGCTTATGGCTACACCTTC. Translation gives CASSSTGAYGYTF.

In its sample, this clone was seen once. A read error may account for a junction end that differs from germline. This chain uses TRBV7-9 with TRBJ1-6; TRBD1 might be the D (6 bases). The CDR3 covers 16 residues. Looked up from germline, CDR1 is SEHNR and CDR2 is FQNEAQ (reference sequence). This chain's CDR3 is CSSSHLRTANNSPLHF. The CDR3 bases are TGTTCCAGCAGCCACTTGCGGACAGCTAATAATTCACCCCTCCACTTT.

The chain couples TRBV5-1 to TRBJ2-6, with D possibly TRBD1 on 5 matching bases. The germline V gene encodes CDR1 SGHRS and CDR2 YFSETQ. This CDR3 comprises 14 residues. V gave up 7 bases and J gave up 1 base, with 9 bases separating them. CDR3 in amino acids: CASLPGSGANVLTF. In nucleotides, the CDR3 is TGCGCCAGCTTGCCAGGGTCTGGGGCCAACGTCCTGACTTTC.

This clone showed up just once. The chain combines TRBV2 with TRBJ1-1; a weak D match, TRBD1 (5 bases). CDR3 length: 13 amino acids. The V end was cut by 0 bases, the J end by 6 bases, with 8 bases between. Germline V gene sequence: CDR1 SNHLY, CDR2 FYNNEI. CDR3 sequence reads: CASSEAPGAEAFF. CDR3 bases: TGTGCCAGCAGTGAAGCCCCGGGGGCTGAAGCTTTCTTT.

This clone was seen just once. The gene calls are TRBV2 and TRBJ1-1, with D maybe TRBD1 (6 bases). The CDR3 length is 14 residues. Germline CDR1 SNHLY, CDR2 FYNNEI. V was cut by 8 bases and J by 4 bases, with 17 bases left in between. The CDR3 here is CASLIQGGGTEAFF. The CDR3 coding sequence is TGTGCCAGCCTAATACAGGGCGGGGGCACTGAAGCTTTCTTT.

In its sample, this clone was seen a few times. The chain employs TRBV6-5 and TRBJ2-7, with TRBD2 as a possible D gene (6 bases). V lost 8 bases, J lost 3 bases, and 14 bases lay in between. Per germline, CDR1 MNHEY and CDR2 SVGAGI. This CDR3 has 13 amino acids. The CDR3 is CASPPGEIYEQYF. In DNA form, the CDR3 reads TGTGCCAGCCCCCCGGGAGAAATCTACGAGCAGTACTTC.

The genes are TRBV5-6 and TRBJ1-1, with 11 bases fitting TRBD1. The CDR3 length is 14 residues. Germline V gives CDR1 SGHDT, CDR2 YYEEEE. After removal of 5 bases from V and 3 bases from J, the junction contained 3 bases not matched to a gene. CDR3 region: CASSWTGGHTEAFF. As DNA, the CDR3 is TGTGCCAGCAGTTGGACAGGGGGCCACACTGAAGCTTTCTTT. The full variable domain, in which reference TRBV5-6 and TRBJ1-1 provide the parts outside the CDR3, is DAGVTQSPTHLIKTRGQQVTLRCSPKSGHDTVSWYQQALGQGPQFIFQYYEEEERQRGNFPDRFSGHQFPNYSSELNVNALLLGDSALYLCASSWTGGHTEAFFGQGTRLTVV.

Written as DNA, the CDR3 is TGTGCCAGCAGCCCTCTGCGGGACACAGATACGCAGTATTTT. It yields the protein CASSPLRDTDTQYF. The V gene is TRBV11-2, the J gene TRBJ2-3, with D maybe TRBD2 (6 bases). CDR1 and CDR2 from the germline V gene are SGHAT and FQNNGV. V was cut by 5 bases and J by 2 bases, with 11 bases left in between. The CDR3 sequence is 14 residues long.

CDR3: CASTVGATGSSGANVLTF. The CDR3 region has the DNA TGTGCCAGCACCGTGGGCGCGACAGGGAGCTCTGGGGCCAACGTCCTGACTTTC. This chain links TRBV27 with TRBJ2-6; 7 positions agree with TRBD1. Unmatched junction bases numbered 12, after V lost 7 bases and J lost 0 bases. The CDR3 sequence is 18 residues long. Per the germline V gene, CDR1 is MNHEY and CDR2 is SMNVEV (reference sequence).

The chain carries TRBV29-1 and TRBJ1-3; D is unclear. Looked up from germline, CDR1 is SQVTM and CDR2 is ANQGSEA. V dropped 7 bases and J dropped 0 bases, with 13 bases sitting between them. This CDR3 has 14 amino acids. The CDR3 sequence: CSAQDEGSGNTIYF. DNA of the CDR3: TGCAGCGCCCAAGACGAGGGCTCTGGAAACACCATATATTTT.

The CDR3 reads CASRGTPIAYNEQFF. Here the CDR3 DNA reads TGTGCCAGCAGGGGGACTCCTATAGCCTACAATGAGCAGTTCTTC. This rearrangement joins TRBV2 to TRBJ2-1, with a tentative D call TRBD2 (6 bases). The V end lost 6 bases, the J end lost 2 bases, and 14 bases lay between the germline ends. This CDR3 is 15 amino acids long. Germline V gene lookup returns CDR1 SNHLY and CDR2 FYNNEI.

This rearrangement joins TRBV5-1 to TRBJ2-2, with 8 bases aligning to TRBD1. CDR3 length: 14 amino acids. Germline V gene lookup returns CDR1 SGHRS and CDR2 YFSETQ. Trimming cost V 6 bases and J 7 bases; bases outside gene matches: 8. The CDR3 here is CASTATGVIGELFF. The CDR3 DNA is TGCGCCAGCACCGCGACAGGGGTTATCGGGGAGCTGTTTTTT.

This clone occurred a few times. The chain is built from TRBV5-1 and TRBJ2-7, with TRBD1 as a possible D gene (6 bases). The CDR3 runs to 15 residues. Germline loops: CDR1 SGHRS, CDR2 YFSETQ. V was shortened by 4 bases and J by 4 bases, with 18 bases between the two germline ends. In DNA, the CDR3 is TGCGCCAGCAGCGGGGACCAAGGGGGAAGGTACGAGCAGTACTTC. Its protein product is CASSGDQGGRYEQYF.

The rearrangement links TRBV6-1 to TRBJ2-7, with D possibly TRBD1 on 6 matching bases. Germline lookup yields CDR1 MNHNS and CDR2 SASEGT. The V end was cut by 8 bases, the J end by 4 bases, with 18 bases between. The CDR3 runs 14 residues. CDR3 DNA: TGTGCCAGCCTCCTTCCCCAGGGGCGGTACGAGCAGTACTTC. Translating it yields CASLLPQGRYEQYF.

The J gene is TRBJ1-1, the V gene TRBV28; no definite D call. There are 15 residues in the CDR3. Looked up from germline, CDR1 is MDHEN and CDR2 is SYDVKM. Trimming removed 4 bases from V and 1 base from J, with 13 bases in between. The CDR3 loop reads CASSSHQEGNTEAFF. CDR3 nucleotides: TGTGCCAGCAGTTCCCATCAGGAGGGGAACACTGAAGCTTTCTTT.

The genes are TRBV28 and TRBJ1-5, with a possible D match to TRBD1 (5 bases). There are 15 residues in the CDR3. The V gene lost 5 bases and the J gene lost 4 bases, with 15 bases spanning the gap. The germline V gene has CDR1 MDHEN and CDR2 SYDVKM. DNA of the CDR3: TGTGCCAGCAGTGCCGGGTTGGGGGGGAATCAGCCCCAGCATTTT. Translation gives CASSAGLGGNQPQHF. Looking up the rest from reference TRBV28 and TRBJ1-5 gives the full variable domain: DVKVTQSSRYLVKRTGEKVFLECVQDMDHENMFWYRQDPGLGLRLIYFSYDVKMKEKGDIPEGYSVSREKKERFSLILESASTNQTSMYLCASSAGLGGNQPQHFGDGTRLSIL.